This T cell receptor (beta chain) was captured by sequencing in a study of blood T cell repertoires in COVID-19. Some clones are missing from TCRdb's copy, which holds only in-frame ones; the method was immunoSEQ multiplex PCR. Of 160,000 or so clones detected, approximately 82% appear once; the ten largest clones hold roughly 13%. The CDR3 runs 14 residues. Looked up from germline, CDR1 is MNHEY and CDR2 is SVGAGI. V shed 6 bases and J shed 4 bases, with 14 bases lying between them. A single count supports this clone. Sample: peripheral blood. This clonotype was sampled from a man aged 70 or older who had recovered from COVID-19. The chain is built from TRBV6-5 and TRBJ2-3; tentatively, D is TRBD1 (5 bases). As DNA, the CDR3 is TGTGCCAGCAGGAAACTGACAGTCTCAGATACGCAGTATTTT. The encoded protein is CASRKLTVSDTQYF.